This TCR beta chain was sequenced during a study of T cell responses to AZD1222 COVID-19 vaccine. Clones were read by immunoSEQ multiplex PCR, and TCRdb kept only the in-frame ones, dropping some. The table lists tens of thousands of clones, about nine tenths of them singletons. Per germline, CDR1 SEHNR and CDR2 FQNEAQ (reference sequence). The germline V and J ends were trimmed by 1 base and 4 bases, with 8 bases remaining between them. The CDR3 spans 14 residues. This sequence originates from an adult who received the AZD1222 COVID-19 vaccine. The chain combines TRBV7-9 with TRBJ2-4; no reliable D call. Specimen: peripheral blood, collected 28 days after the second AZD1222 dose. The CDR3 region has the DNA TGTGCCAGCAGCTTAGAGGGAATTAAAAACATTCAGTACTTC. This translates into CASSLEGIKNIQYF. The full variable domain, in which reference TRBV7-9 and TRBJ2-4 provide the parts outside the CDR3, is DTGVSQNPRHKITKRGQNVTFRCDPISEHNRLYWYRQTLGQGPEFLTYFQNEAQLEKSRLLSDRFSAERPKGSFSTLEIQRTEQGDSAMYLCASSLEGIKNIQYFGAGTRLSVL.